This T cell receptor beta chain was captured by sequencing in a study of blood T cell repertoires in COVID-19. Study context: Collection of acute and convalescent COVID-19 samples took place in the United States, Italy and Spain.

Germline CDR1 ENHRY, CDR2 SYGVKD. This CDR3 has 14 residues. Unmatched junction bases numbered 3, after V lost 4 bases and J lost 4 bases. Profiled with immunoSEQ multiplex PCR; TCRdb holds only in-frame clones, not every one. Among roughly 170,000 clones listed, more than 65% were seen once. This clonotype was obtained from a woman aged 40 to 49 with acute COVID-19. The chain has TRBV10-3 and TRBJ1-3; the match to TRBD1 covers 8 bases. Sequencing was performed on PBMCs or T cells enriched from blood (not recorded which). The CDR3 DNA reads TGTGCCATCAGTGGGACAGGGTTCGGAAACACCATATATTTT. Translating gives CAISGTGFGNTIYF.